This T cell receptor (beta chain) comes out of a study of T cell responses to AZD1222 COVID-19 vaccine. Study at large: Whether given at about 4 or about 12 weeks, second doses were pooled. The study, taken as a whole, reports: Only after the peak T cell response were repertoires sampled. Targets within unmutated variant regions were reportedly found for nearly half of spike-specific TCRs. Researchers report vaccine-associated CD4 TCRs spanning spike, with dominance at 160-218 and 743-854.

The CDR3 is 18 residues long. CDR1 and CDR2 from the germline V gene are KGHDR and SFDVKD. V dropped 4 bases and J dropped 4; count of bases not matched to a gene: 13. Details on this clone: The antigen remains unidentified.

TCRdb's table, derived via immunoSEQ multiplex PCR, lists solely in-frame clones and lacks some. The sample yields 110,000 or so clones, 70% to 90% seen once. V gene TRBV24-1 combines with J gene TRBJ2-7; 12 bases agree with TRBD1. This sequence originates from an adult in good health. The sample here was peripheral blood, taken on day 0 of AZD1222 vaccination. This CDR3 is CATSERPGQGAGGYEQYF. As DNA, the CDR3 is TGTGCCACCAGTGAACGTCCGGGACAGGGGGCAGGTGGGTACGAGCAGTACTTC.